Shown below are 27 T cell receptor beta chains from a single sample sequenced in a study of control samples from healthy donors and cancer patients. The data were produced by immunoSEQ multiplex PCR, yet TCRdb's version contains in-frame clones alone and is incomplete. The data hold 130,000 or so clones, with just under 95% observed a single time. What was sequenced was PBMCs. Receptors originate from a man between 60 and 70 years old with colorectal cancer.

J is TRBJ1-4 and V is TRBV30; D is perhaps TRBD1 (6 bases). The CDR3 has 13 amino acids. The germline CDR1 and CDR2 sequences are GTSNPN and SVGIG (reference sequence). V shed 1 base and J shed 8 bases, with 11 bases lying between them. The DNA for the CDR3 is TGTGCCTGGAGTGCGGAAGACAGGGAAAAACTGTTTTTT. Protein: CAWSAEDREKLFF.

The chain uses TRBV21-1 and TRBJ1-3. TRBV21-1 is listed as a pseudogene. CDR3 length: 16 residues. CDR3 bases: TGTGCCAGCAGCTACTCGTCCCCGTGCTCTGGAAACACCATATATTTT. It yields the protein CASSYSSPCSGNTIYF.

The rearrangement joins TRBV30 to TRBJ2-1, with 8 bases fitting TRBD1. Germline CDR1 reads GTSNPN; CDR2 reads SVGIG (reference sequence). V shed 5 bases and J 7 bases; nucleotides not matched to a gene: 10. The CDR3 is 14 amino acids. CDR3 bases: TGTGCCTGGGATAAGACAGGGGCGATAAATGAGCAGTTCTTC. Translated: CAWDKTGAINEQFF.

This chain uses TRBV5-8 with TRBJ1-2, with no clear D. The CDR3 length is 13 residues. The V end was cut by 1 base, the J end by 2 bases, with 6 bases between. Germline lookup yields CDR1 SGHTS and CDR2 YDEGEE. The CDR3 loop reads CASSLLRNYGYTF. The CDR3 DNA follows: TGTGCCAGCAGCTTGTTACGGAACTATGGCTACACCTTC.

Details on this clone: This sample includes further DNA sequences coding for the same CDR3. This sequence joins TRBV6-5 and TRBJ2-7; the D is unclear. The CDR3 is 14 amino acids. Deletions cut 2 bases from V and 3 bases from J, with 11 bases between. Germline CDR1 and CDR2: MNHEY and SVGAGI. The CDR3 loop is CASSYDPGSYEQYF. The CDR3 DNA reads TGTGCCAGCAGTTACGATCCGGGCAGCTACGAGCAGTACTTC.

This sequence joins TRBV27 and TRBJ2-2, with 8 bases that match TRBD2. The length of the CDR3 is 16 residues. Germline V lookup: CDR1 MNHEY, CDR2 SMNVEV (reference sequence). Trimming at V came to 2 bases and at J to 3 bases, leaving 5 bases not matched to a gene. CDR3 sequence reads: CASSLNAGGYTGELFF. The CDR3 region has the DNA TGTGCCAGCAGTTTAAACGCGGGGGGCTACACCGGGGAGCTGTTTTTT.

The chain combines TRBV7-9 with TRBJ1-2, with 7 nucleotides matching TRBD1. Germline CDR1 reads SEHNR; CDR2 reads FQNEAQ (reference sequence). J was trimmed by 3 bases and V by 5 bases; bases with no gene match: 15. The CDR3 length is 17 residues. CDR3 protein: CASSRYHRGREDYGYTF. The CDR3 DNA sequence: TGTGCCAGCAGCCGTTATCACAGGGGAAGGGAGGACTATGGCTACACCTTC.

The gene calls are TRBV18 and TRBJ2-7; D remains unclear. This CDR3 is built from 15 residues. The V gene lost 2 bases and the J gene lost 7 bases, with 18 bases spanning the gap. Germline CDR1 KGHSH, CDR2 LQKENI. The CDR3: CASSPNEPILGEQYF. CDR3 in DNA: TGTGCCAGCTCACCAAACGAGCCCATTTTGGGGGAGCAGTACTTC.

V gene TRBV5-1 combines with J gene TRBJ1-1; tentative D call: TRBD1 (5 bases). V was cut by 7 bases and J by 4 bases, with 17 bases left in between. Germline V CDR1 and CDR2: SGHRS, YFSETQ. CDR3 length equals 14 residues. CDR3 coding DNA: TGCGCCAGCGCCTCGACAGCTAGGGGCACTGAAGCTTTCTTT. As protein: CASASTARGTEAFF.

The chain joins TRBV9 to TRBJ2-3; a possible D gene is TRBD2 (6 bases). V was trimmed by 3 bases and J by 7 bases, leaving 12 bases between them. Germline CDR1 is SGDLS and CDR2 is YYNGEE. The CDR3 is made up of 13 amino acids. CDR3 protein: CASSARLDNTQYF. CDR3 bases: TGTGCCAGCAGCGCCAGACTAGACAATACGCAGTATTTT.

The rearrangement joins TRBV2 to TRBJ1-5, with 7 bases identical to TRBD1. Germline loops: CDR1 SNHLY, CDR2 FYNNEI. V gave up 2 bases and J gave up 2 bases; unmatched junction bases: 6. The CDR3 totals 16 residues. The CDR3 loop reads CASSETPTGRNQPQHF. The DNA for the CDR3 is TGTGCCAGCAGTGAAACCCCGACAGGGCGCAATCAGCCCCAGCATTTT.

This sequence joins TRBV14 and TRBJ1-6, with 11 positions matching TRBD1. This CDR3 contains 14 residues. After removal of 4 bases from V and 8 bases from J, the junction contained 1 base not matched to a gene. Germline CDR1 and CDR2: SGHDN and FVKESK. The CDR3 nucleotides read TGTGCCAGCAGCCCGGGACAGGGGGATTCACCCCTCCACTTT. Translation: CASSPGQGDSPLHF.

DNA of the CDR3: TGTGCCAGCAGCGTAGGACAGGCCTATGAAAAACTGTTTTTT. This codes for CASSVGQAYEKLFF. This chain connects TRBV9 to TRBJ1-4; D is possibly TRBD1 (6 bases). Germline CDR1 and CDR2: SGDLS and YYNGEE. Trimming took 0 bases from V and 6 from J, leaving 9 bases between them. This CDR3 region has 14 residues.

The chain recombines TRBV10-3 with TRBJ2-7, with TRBD2 identical over 11 bases. The V gene end was trimmed by 3 bases and the J gene end by 2 bases; junction bases not matched to a gene: 3. The CDR3 totals 15 residues. The germline CDR1 and CDR2 sequences are ENHRY and SYGVKD. In DNA, the CDR3 is TGTGCCATCAGTGAACTAGCGGGGGCCCCCTACGAGCAGTACTTC. The encoded protein is CAISELAGAPYEQYF.

V usage is TRBV5-1 and J usage is TRBJ1-1, with a possible D match to TRBD1 (5 bases). V shed 0 bases and J shed 1 base, with 10 bases lying between them. CDR1 and CDR2 (germline): SGHRS, YFSETQ. The CDR3 has 15 amino acids. The CDR3 bases are TGCGCCAGCAGCTTGGCAGGGAGAGGGAACACTGAAGCTTTCTTT. Translating it yields CASSLAGRGNTEAFF.

In this sample, this clone turned up once. The CDR3 reads CASSLARTGAYGYTF. CDR3 DNA: TGTGCCAGCAGCTTAGCCCGGACAGGGGCCTATGGCTACACCTTC. J is TRBJ1-2 and V is TRBV11-1; 9 nucleotides align to TRBD1. The CDR3 length is 15 residues. With 0 bases clipped from V and 4 bases from J, the junction kept 3 bases outside the gene matches. Germline values: CDR1 SGHAT, CDR2 FQDESV (reference sequence).

The V and J genes are TRBV11-2 and TRBJ1-4, with D unresolved. The CDR3 has 13 amino acids. V shed 1 base and J shed 5 bases, with 5 bases lying between them. Looked up from germline, CDR1 is SGHAT and CDR2 is FQNNGV. The CDR3 here is CASSLGGNEKLFF. CDR3 DNA sequence: TGTGCCAGCAGCTTAGGCGGAAATGAAAAACTGTTTTTT.

This clone was observed a single time. This chain joins TRBV30 and TRBJ2-7; 8 positions agree with TRBD2. Looked up from germline, CDR1 is GTSNPN and CDR2 is SVGIG (reference sequence). The CDR3 is 15 residues long. V shed 2 bases, J shed 0 bases, and the junction held 6 bases outside the gene matches. The CDR3 nucleotides read TGTGCCTGGAGTCACCGGGGGGGACGCTCCTACGAGCAGTACTTC. This gives the protein CAWSHRGGRSYEQYF.

The chain has TRBV5-1 and TRBJ2-3; TRBD2 is a possible D gene (5 bases). Germline values: CDR1 SGHRS, CDR2 YFSETQ. The CDR3 covers 15 residues. Trimming pared 0 bases from V and 0 bases from J, leaving 8 bases between. The DNA for the CDR3 is TGCGCCAGCAGCTTGGCACTAGTTAGCACAGATACGCAGTATTTT. It encodes CASSLALVSTDTQYF.

The chain couples TRBV19 to TRBJ1-3; unclear D gene. This CDR3 contains 15 residues. Germline CDR1 is LNHDA and CDR2 is SQIVND (reference sequence). Trimming removed 4 bases from V and 0 bases from J, with 10 bases in between. In DNA, the CDR3 is TGTGCCAGTAGTAGATGGCTGCTCTCTGGAAACACCATATATTTT. The encoded protein is CASSRWLLSGNTIYF.

The J gene is TRBJ1-4, the V gene TRBV18; D call uncertain. The CDR3 extends over 15 amino acids. V was clipped by 5 bases and J by 0 bases, with 10 bases between them. Looked up from germline, CDR1 is KGHSH and CDR2 is LQKENI. CDR3 residues: CASSFESSTNEKLFF. In nucleotides, the CDR3 is TGTGCCAGCTCATTTGAGAGTTCAACTAATGAAAAACTGTTTTTT. The complete variable domain, with remaining parts taken from reference TRBV18 and TRBJ1-4, reads NAGVMQNPRHLVRRRGQEARLRCSPMKGHSHVYWYRQLPEEGLKFMVYLQKENIIDESGMPKERFSAEFPKEGPSILRIQQVVRGDSAAYFCASSFESSTNEKLFFGSGTQLSVL.

This chain connects TRBV6-5 to TRBJ1-2; D call uncertain. Looked up from germline, CDR1 is MNHEY and CDR2 is SVGAGI. The CDR3 is 12 amino acids. Trimming shortened V by 4 bases and J by 7 bases, and 10 bases separated the two germline ends. The CDR3 nucleotides read TGTGCCAGCAGTTCCGGGCGCGGTGGCTACACCTTC. It is translated as CASSSGRGGYTF.

This CDR3 is CSVGLQGNTEAFF. CDR3 sequence (DNA): TGCAGCGTTGGGCTTCAGGGTAACACTGAAGCTTTCTTT. The rearrangement uses TRBV29-1 and TRBJ1-1; possible D gene TRBD1, 5 bases. The CDR3 loop spans 13 amino acids. V was trimmed by 4 bases and J by 2 bases, leaving 11 bases between them. The germline V gene encodes CDR1 SQVTM and CDR2 ANQGSEA.

The chain has TRBV19 and TRBJ2-5, with D maybe TRBD2 (6 bases). This CDR3 has 11 residues. Looked up from germline, CDR1 is LNHDA and CDR2 is SQIVND (reference sequence). Trimming removed 4 bases from V and 7 bases from J, with 7 bases in between. The CDR3 nucleotides read TGTGCCAGTAGTAAGGGAGGGACCCAGTACTTC. It is translated as CASSKGGTQYF.

The rearrangement joins TRBV11-1 to TRBJ1-2, with 8 positions matching TRBD1. The CDR3 runs 15 residues. Trimming took 1 base from V and 4 from J; bases not matched to a gene: 5. Germline assignment: CDR1 SGHAT and CDR2 FQDESV (reference sequence). The DNA for the CDR3 is TGTGCCAGCAGCTTAGACGGGACAGGCCTCTATGGCTACACCTTC. It encodes CASSLDGTGLYGYTF.

The V and J genes are TRBV9 and TRBJ2-7; the match to TRBD1 covers 8 bases. This CDR3 region has 14 residues. V shed 3 bases and J 0 bases; nucleotides not matched to a gene: 2. CDR1 and CDR2 from the germline V gene are SGDLS and YYNGEE. The CDR3 DNA follows: TGTGCCAGCAGCGCTGACAGGGGCTCCTACGAGCAGTACTTC. This encodes CASSADRGSYEQYF.

The chain employs TRBV7-9 and TRBJ2-2; D not resolved. CDR1 SEHNR and CDR2 FQNEAQ come from the germline V gene (reference sequence). There are 14 residues in the CDR3. The germline V and J ends were trimmed by 4 bases and 5 bases, with 11 bases remaining between them. CDR3 loop: CASSSAPITGELFF. CDR3 DNA sequence: TGTGCCAGCAGCTCCGCCCCAATTACCGGGGAGCTGTTTTTT.